The 11 T cell receptor beta chains below all came from one sample that was sequenced in a study of T cell repertoires in cytomegalovirus infection. In TCRdb, the reads were re-called with MiXCR into one record per CDR3 protein. Altogether around 210,000 distinct CDR3 sequences are present, roughly 6.5% being singletons, with the ten largest covering 5.5% to 6.5%. Sequenced material: PBMCs. Receptors originate from a human donor in good health (CMV status not recorded). Some clones in this sample may be carry-over from other donors' samples.

This clonotype was counted ten times or more. The chain couples TRBV29-1 to TRBJ2-5, with 14 bases fitting TRBD2. Germline CDR1 and CDR2: SQVTM and ANQGSEA. J gave up 5 bases and V 6 bases, and 5 bases lay outside the gene matches. The CDR3 is 14 amino acids. Here the CDR3 DNA reads TGCAGCGTGACTAGCGGGGGGGCCGGGGAGACCCAGTACTTC. Translated: CSVTSGGAGETQYF.

This clonotype showed up many times. This chain links TRBV6-2 or TRBV6-3 with TRBJ2-7, with D perhaps TRBD1 (5 bases). The germline V gene encodes CDR1 MNHEY and CDR2 SVGEGT. The germline V and J ends were trimmed by 8 bases and 1 base, with 18 bases remaining between them. This CDR3 is 15 amino acids long. The CDR3 spells CASVNYIGDSYEQYF. DNA for the CDR3: TGTGCCAGCGTAAATTATATAGGGGATTCCTACGAGCAGTACTTC.

This clonotype was detected ten times or more. The chain recombines TRBV7-2 with TRBJ1-4; perhaps TRBD1 as D (5 bases). Trimming removed 4 bases from V and 8 bases from J, with 17 bases in between. The germline gives CDR1 SGHTA, CDR2 FQGNSA. The CDR3 spans 15 residues. The CDR3 nucleotides read TGTGCCAGCAGCTCCGTCGGGGGAGCCGGGGAAAAACTGTTTTTT. Encoded protein: CASSSVGGAGEKLFF.

This clonotype was recorded at least ten times. CDR3 bases: TGTGCCAGTAGTATCGGGCAGCTCTCCTACAATGAGCAGTTCTTC. Translating gives CASSIGQLSYNEQFF. This chain joins TRBV19 and TRBJ2-1; D is unclear. Germline V lookup: CDR1 LNHDA, CDR2 SQIVND (reference sequence). Trimming shortened V by 3 bases and J by 0 bases, and 9 bases separated the two germline ends. This CDR3 spans 15 amino acids.

This clonotype has ten or more counts. The chain joins TRBV6-2 or TRBV6-3 to TRBJ1-5, with D hard to call. V was clipped by 5 bases and J by 0 bases, with 11 bases between them. CDR3 length: 15 amino acids. Germline V gives CDR1 MNHEY, CDR2 SVGEGT. The CDR3 here is CASSPRQLSNQPQHF. CDR3 in DNA: TGTGCCAGCAGTCCGCGACAACTTAGCAATCAGCCCCAGCATTTT.

This clonotype was observed at least ten times. V gene TRBV6-6 combines with J gene TRBJ1-2; D call uncertain. V gave up 2 bases and J gave up 6 bases, with 16 bases separating them. The CDR3 consists of 15 residues. CDR1 MNHNY and CDR2 SVGAGI come from the germline V gene (reference sequence). The CDR3 coding sequence is TGTGCCAGCAGTTACACGGACGCCACTACCAATGGCTACACCTTC. Translation: CASSYTDATTNGYTF.

Ten or more counts support this clonotype. The chain joins TRBV20-1 to TRBJ1-4; 7 nucleotides agree with TRBD1. Trimming cost V 3 bases and J 7 bases; bases outside gene matches: 8. The CDR3 totals 14 residues. Germline CDR1 DFQATT, CDR2 SNEGSKA (reference sequence). CDR3 protein: CSASLLSGGEKLFF. In DNA form, the CDR3 reads TGCAGTGCTAGTTTGCTCTCAGGGGGTGAAAAACTGTTTTTT.

Many counts were recorded for this clonotype. The chain joins TRBV29-1 to TRBJ2-1; TRBD1 matches at 7 bases. V shed 3 bases, J shed 8 bases, and the junction held 4 bases outside the gene matches. CDR1 and CDR2 from the germline V gene are SQVTM and ANQGSEA. This CDR3 comprises 12 residues. CDR3 sequence reads: CSVDGTVDEQFF. In DNA, the CDR3 is TGCAGCGTTGACGGGACAGTCGATGAGCAGTTCTTC.

This clonotype was observed at least ten times. This chain joins TRBV20-1 and TRBJ2-3, with 7 positions matching TRBD2. The J segment lost 6 bases and the V segment lost 6 bases, leaving 12 bases of the junction unmatched. Germline lookup yields CDR1 DFQATT and CDR2 SNEGSKA (reference sequence). The CDR3 runs to 14 residues. In DNA, the CDR3 is TGCAGTGCAGGAAGGGCGGGGACTACGGATACGCAGTATTTT. Protein product: CSAGRAGTTDTQYF.

This clonotype has a count of ten or more. This chain connects TRBV28 to TRBJ1-3, with 10 nucleotides matching TRBD1. J was trimmed by 4 bases and V by 2 bases; bases with no gene match: 2. This CDR3 region has 15 residues. CDR1 MDHEN and CDR2 SYDVKM come from the germline V gene. CDR3 sequence (DNA): TGTGCCAGCAGTTTAGTGACAGGGGGCGGAAACACCATATATTTT. Its translation is CASSLVTGGGNTIYF.

This clonotype appeared many times. The chain is built from TRBV28 and TRBJ1-2, with 9 bases fitting TRBD1. CDR3 length equals 14 residues. The V and J ends lost 7 bases and 4 bases, in that order; junction bases with no gene match: 7. Germline CDR1 is MDHEN and CDR2 is SYDVKM. The CDR3 DNA follows: TGTGCCAGCAACGGACAGGGGAGTAGCTATGGCTACACCTTC. Its translation is CASNGQGSSYGYTF.